This T cell receptor (beta chain) was obtained from a study of T-cell memory formation after mild COVID-19. Study-wide context: There were largely donor-specific TCR clusters. Study-wide results and caveats: Later expanders leaned CD4+, whereas day 15 to 85 contracting clones were balanced CD4/CD8. Those CD4+ clones that contracted were mainly in CM and EM (CD8+ ones in EMRA).

TCRdb reprocessed the 5' RACE reads with MiXCR, giving one entry per CDR3 protein. The repertoire includes about 160,000 distinct CDR3 sequences, roughly 31% of them detected once, and more than 10% sits in the top ten. V was clipped by 1 base and J by 6 bases, with 13 bases between them. The germline gives CDR1 SGHTA, CDR2 FQGNSA. This CDR3 has 14 amino acids. This clonotype was detected ten times or more. Its antigen is currently unknown. This rearrangement joins TRBV7-2 to TRBJ2-7; D tentatively fits TRBD1 or TRBD2 (5 bases each). Sequenced material: PBMCs or a T cell subset sorted from them (not recorded which). This TCR was sampled from an adult woman who had mild COVID-19 (a few samples of this study predate the infection). Cell type and time point are not known. Here the CDR3 reads CASSLESGTGEQYF. CDR3 DNA sequence: TGTGCCAGCAGCTTAGAGTCCGGGACCGGCGAGCAGTACTTC. Full variable domain (remainder filled in from reference TRBV7-2 and TRBJ2-7): GAGVSQSPSNKVTEKGKDVELRCDPISGHTALYWYRQSLGQGLEFLIYFQGNSAPDKSGLPSDRFSAERTGGSVSTLTIQRTQQEDSAVYLCASSLESGTGEQYFGPGTRLTVT.